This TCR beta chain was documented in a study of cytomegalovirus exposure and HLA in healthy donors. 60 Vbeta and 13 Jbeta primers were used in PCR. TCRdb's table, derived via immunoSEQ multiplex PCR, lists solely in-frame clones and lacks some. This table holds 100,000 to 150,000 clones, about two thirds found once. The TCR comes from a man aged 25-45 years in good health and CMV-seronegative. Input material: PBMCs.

CDR3 in amino acids: CASRRDSNSNQPQHF. The CDR3 region has the DNA TGTGCCAGCAGGCGAGATAGTAATAGCAATCAGCCCCAGCATTTT. J is TRBJ1-5 and V is TRBV6-6; D not certain. V dropped 6 bases and J dropped 0 bases, with 12 bases sitting between them. The CDR3 runs 15 residues. The germline CDR1 and CDR2 sequences are MNHNY and SVGAGI (reference sequence).